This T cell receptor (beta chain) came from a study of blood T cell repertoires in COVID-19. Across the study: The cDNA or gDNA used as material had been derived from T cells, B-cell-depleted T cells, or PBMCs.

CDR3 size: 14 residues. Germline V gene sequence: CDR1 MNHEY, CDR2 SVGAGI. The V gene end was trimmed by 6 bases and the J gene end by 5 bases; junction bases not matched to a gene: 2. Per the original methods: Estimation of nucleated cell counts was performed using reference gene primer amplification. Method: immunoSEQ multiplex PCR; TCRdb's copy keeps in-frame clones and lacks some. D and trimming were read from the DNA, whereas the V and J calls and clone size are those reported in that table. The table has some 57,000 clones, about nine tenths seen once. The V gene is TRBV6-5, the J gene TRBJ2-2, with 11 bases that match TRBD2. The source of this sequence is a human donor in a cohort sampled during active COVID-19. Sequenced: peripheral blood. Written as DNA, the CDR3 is TGTGCCAGCAGACTAGCGGGAGTTACCGGGGAGCTGTTTTTT. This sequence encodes CASRLAGVTGELFF.